Here is one T cell receptor (beta chain) with its context. The CDR3 spans 16 residues. From germline, CDR1 is LGHDT and CDR2 YNNKEL (reference sequence). V was shortened by 0 bases and J by 7 bases, with 15 bases between the two germline ends. Assay: immunoSEQ multiplex PCR; the TCRdb copy retains only in-frame clones and omits some. This table has over 250,000 clones, about 89% appearing once. The entry originates in a study of blood T cell repertoires in COVID-19. The sequenced sample was PBMCs or T cells enriched from blood (not recorded which). This chain links TRBV3-1 (or the pseudogene TRBV3-2) with TRBJ2-2, with D possibly being TRBD1 (6 bases). The receptor comes from a middle-aged man who had recovered from COVID-19. The CDR3 region is CASSQEVNRVFGELFF. CDR3 bases: TGTGCCAGCAGCCAAGAGGTTAACAGGGTTTTCGGGGAGCTGTTTTTT.